Shown below are 15 T cell receptor beta chains from a single sample sequenced in a study of cytomegalovirus exposure and HLA in healthy donors. The primer mix had 60 Vbeta and 13 Jbeta primers. The data were produced by immunoSEQ multiplex PCR, yet TCRdb's version contains in-frame clones alone and is incomplete. Altogether around 130,000 clones are present, 60% to 85% being singletons, with the ten largest covering about 2.8%. The sample taken for sequencing was PBMCs. Receptor source: a woman aged 35 to 49 in good health and CMV-seropositive.

The chain combines TRBV2 with TRBJ1-4; D is unresolved. The CDR3 totals 11 residues. The germline V gene has CDR1 SNHLY and CDR2 FYNNEI. Deletions cut 7 bases from V and 6 bases from J, with 6 bases between. CDR3 in amino acids: CASNEYEKLFF. Written as DNA, the CDR3 is TGTGCCAGCAACGAGTATGAAAAACTGTTTTTT.

The V and J genes are TRBV9 and TRBJ1-2; 7 bases line up with TRBD1. The V and J ends lost 2 bases and 0 bases, in that order; junction bases with no gene match: 4. The length of the CDR3 is 15 residues. Per germline, CDR1 SGDLS and CDR2 YYNGEE. The CDR3 loop reads CASSVRDSSNYGYTF. The CDR3 DNA is TGTGCCAGCAGCGTCCGGGACAGCTCTAACTATGGCTACACCTTC.

The rearrangement links TRBV9 to TRBJ2-6, with D perhaps matching TRBD2 (6 bases). Looked up from germline, CDR1 is SGDLS and CDR2 is YYNGEE. CDR3 length: 16 amino acids. The V end lost 3 bases, the J end lost 4 bases, and 14 bases lay between the germline ends. Written as DNA, the CDR3 is TGTGCCAGCAGCGGGGGGAGGAGTACCGGGGCCAACGTCCTGACTTTC. Translating gives CASSGGRSTGANVLTF.

In this sample, this clone turned up once. The CDR3 loop is CAWSSGTSGKGEQFF. The CDR3 region has the DNA TGTGCCTGGAGTTCCGGGACTAGCGGCAAGGGGGAGCAGTTCTTC. The rearrangement links TRBV30 to TRBJ2-1, with 11 positions matching TRBD2. The germline gives CDR1 GTSNPN, CDR2 SVGIG (reference sequence). The trim removed 2 bases at V and 10 bases at J, leaving 10 bases unmatched. The CDR3 has 15 amino acids.

This clone was picked up a small number of times. The rearrangement links TRBV15 to TRBJ2-7; D is possibly TRBD2 (6 bases). The germline V and J ends were trimmed by 1 base and 6 bases, with 10 bases remaining between them. The V gene's germline CDR1 is LNHNV and CDR2 YYDKDF (reference sequence). There are 13 residues in the CDR3. In nucleotides, the CDR3 is TGTGCCACCAGCAGAGCAAGACTAGGCGAGCAGTACTTC. This sequence encodes CATSRARLGEQYF.

The chain is built from TRBV7-2 and TRBJ2-7; 8 nucleotides agree with TRBD2. Germline V gives CDR1 SGHTA, CDR2 FQGNSA. The CDR3 totals 16 residues. V lost 0 bases to trimming and J lost 5 bases; unmatched junction nucleotides: 9. The chain's CDR3 is CASSLAGGGQRDEQYF. In DNA, the CDR3 is TGTGCCAGCAGCTTAGCCGGGGGGGGCCAGAGAGACGAGCAGTACTTC.

This chain joins TRBV14 and TRBJ2-7; 9 bases match TRBD1. Germline V lookup: CDR1 SGHDN, CDR2 FVKESK. After removal of 4 bases from V and 1 base from J, the junction contained 5 bases not matched to a gene. CDR3 length: 15 amino acids. CDR3 sequence: CASSRAGTGSYEQYF. The CDR3 DNA sequence: TGTGCCAGCAGCCGCGCCGGGACAGGGTCCTACGAGCAGTACTTC. Supplemented by reference TRBV14 and TRBJ2-7, the full variable domain reads EAGVTQFPSHSVIEKGQTVTLRCDPISGHDNLYWYRRVMGKEIKFLLHFVKESKQDESGMPNNRFLAERTGGTYSTLKVQPAELEDSGVYFCASSRAGTGSYEQYFGPGTRLTVT.

This clone was recorded only once. The chain is built from TRBV7-2 and TRBJ2-7, with 7 bases that match TRBD2. This CDR3 has 15 residues. The germline V gene has CDR1 SGHTA and CDR2 FQGNSA. J gave up 3 bases and V 1 base, and 6 bases lay outside the gene matches. The chain's CDR3 is CASSLVLASGYEQYF. CDR3 DNA: TGTGCCAGCAGCTTAGTACTGGCTAGCGGCTACGAGCAGTACTTC.

The chain has TRBV11-2 and TRBJ2-5; D is ambiguous. The CDR3 is made up of 13 amino acids. V lost 3 bases, J lost 5 bases, and 10 bases lay in between. In germline, CDR1 is SGHAT, CDR2 FQNNGV. CDR3 coding DNA: TGTGCCAGCAGCTTCTCCCCTCGGGAGACCCAGTACTTC. Protein product: CASSFSPRETQYF.

This sequence joins TRBV29-1 and TRBJ2-3, with a weak D call TRBD1 (5 bases). The V and J ends lost 3 bases and 1 base respectively, with 14 bases between them. Germline CDR1 and CDR2: SQVTM and ANQGSEA. The CDR3 has 15 amino acids. The CDR3 spells CSVEVAGIGTDTQYF. The CDR3 DNA reads as TGCAGCGTTGAGGTGGCAGGGATCGGCACAGATACGCAGTATTTT.

As DNA, the CDR3 is TGTGCCAGCAGCTTAATCACAGGGGGCTCCTACGAGCAGTACTTC. Protein sequence: CASSLITGGSYEQYF. This chain joins TRBV7-2 and TRBJ2-7, with 8 bases fitting TRBD1. With 2 bases clipped from V and 0 bases from J, the junction kept 3 bases outside the gene matches. CDR3 length: 15 amino acids. The germline V gene has CDR1 SGHTA and CDR2 FQGNSA. The whole variable domain, filled in from reference TRBV7-2 and TRBJ2-7, reads GAGVSQSPSNKVTEKGKDVELRCDPISGHTALYWYRQSLGQGLEFLIYFQGNSAPDKSGLPSDRFSAERTGGSVSTLTIQRTQQEDSAVYLCASSLITGGSYEQYFGPGTRLTVT.

This chain uses TRBV5-6 with TRBJ2-2; 10 bases are a match to TRBD2. The CDR3 is made up of 16 amino acids. Germline V gene lookup returns CDR1 SGHDT and CDR2 YYEEEE. Germline trimming cut 3 bases from V and 3 bases from J; bases unmatched to any gene: 5. CDR3 protein: CASSWGTSAHTGELFF. CDR3 in DNA: TGTGCCAGCAGCTGGGGGACTAGCGCCCACACCGGGGAGCTGTTTTTT.

CDR3 DNA sequence: TGTGCCAGCAGTTTACCCAATCCCACGGCCCAGCATTTT. It yields the protein CASSLPNPTAQHF. The chain is built from TRBV28 and TRBJ1-5, with D uncertain. The V gene lost 2 bases and the J gene lost 11 bases, with 13 bases spanning the gap. Germline values: CDR1 MDHEN, CDR2 SYDVKM. The CDR3 totals 13 residues.

This chain uses TRBV19 with TRBJ1-5, with D tentatively TRBD1 (5 bases). In germline, CDR1 is LNHDA, CDR2 SQIVND (reference sequence). The V end lost 3 bases, the J end lost 5 bases, and 11 bases lay between the germline ends. The CDR3 is 14 amino acids. DNA of the CDR3: TGTGCCAGTAGTATTCGACAGATCTATCAGCCCCAGCATTTT. Amino acid sequence: CASSIRQIYQPQHF.

The gene calls are TRBV2 and TRBJ2-1; 7 bases agree with TRBD1. CDR3 length: 13 amino acids. V dropped 9 bases and J dropped 4; count of bases not matched to a gene: 6. Germline-derived CDR1 and CDR2 are SNHLY and FYNNEI. CDR3 DNA: TGTGCCAGGGGACAGAGCTTTTACAATGAGCAGTTCTTC. This gives the protein CARGQSFYNEQFF.